A single sample gave rise to the 18 T cell receptor beta chains below, sequenced in a study of cytomegalovirus exposure and HLA in healthy donors. The PCR ran on 60 Vbeta and 13 Jbeta primers. Assay: immunoSEQ multiplex PCR; the TCRdb copy retains only in-frame clones and omits some. Of roughly 100,000 clones listed, roughly 86% were seen once; the top ten hold 10% to 13%. The specimen was PBMCs. These receptors came from a human donor in good health.

V and J are TRBV19 and TRBJ2-7; D may be TRBD1 (5 bases). Looked up from germline, CDR1 is LNHDA and CDR2 is SQIVND (reference sequence). This CDR3 is 13 amino acids long. Trimming pared 9 bases from V and 4 bases from J, leaving 16 bases between. The CDR3 DNA follows: TGTGCCAGCCAGGGTTCCAGCGCTTACGAGCAGTACTTC. Its translation is CASQGSSAYEQYF.

The V gene is TRBV4-2, the J gene TRBJ2-3; 9 positions match TRBD2. Trimming removed 1 base from V and 6 bases from J; junction bases left unmatched: 8. CDR3 length: 16 amino acids. Looked up from germline, CDR1 is LGHNA and CDR2 is YNFKEQ. As DNA, the CDR3 is TGTGCCAGCAGCCAAGTTTGGGCGGGAGGGCACGATACGCAGTATTTT. As protein: CASSQVWAGGHDTQYF.

The chain links TRBV28 to TRBJ1-5; TRBD1 is a possible D gene (5 bases). Germline V gene data show CDR1 as MDHEN and CDR2 as SYDVKM. V dropped 6 bases and J dropped 2 bases, with 8 bases sitting between them. This CDR3 comprises 13 residues. CDR3 residues: CASRDSGNQPQHF. Written as DNA, the CDR3 is TGTGCCAGCAGAGACAGTGGCAATCAGCCCCAGCATTTT.

V gene TRBV28 combines with J gene TRBJ2-7; 11 bases fit TRBD1. V trimming: 7 bases; J trimming: 5 bases; junction bases outside the gene matches: 10. Germline CDR1 reads MDHEN; CDR2 reads SYDVKM. There are 15 residues in the CDR3. The CDR3 nucleotides read TGTGCCAGCACCCAAGGCGGGACAGGGGGAAACGAGCAGTACTTC. It yields the protein CASTQGGTGGNEQYF.

The chain employs TRBV7-2 and TRBJ2-3, with D possibly being TRBD2 (5 bases). The CDR3 has 14 amino acids. Germline V gene sequence: CDR1 SGHTA, CDR2 FQGNSA. V lost 4 bases, J lost 6 bases, and 14 bases lay in between. Here the CDR3 DNA reads TGTGCCAGCAGCTCCGACTATCGAAGTGATACGCAGTATTTT. The encoded protein is CASSSDYRSDTQYF.

The CDR3 nucleotides are TGTGCCAGCAGCTCCTCCCTCGGAGCGGGGGAGACGGCCCAGTACTTC. Translation: CASSSSLGAGETAQYF. This chain joins TRBV5-4 and TRBJ2-5, with 8 positions matching TRBD2. With 3 bases clipped from V and 9 bases from J, the junction kept 16 bases outside the gene matches. The CDR3 loop spans 16 amino acids. Germline values: CDR1 SGHNT, CDR2 YYREEE (reference sequence).

This clone occurred a few times. The same CDR3 is also encoded by other DNA sequences in this sample. The gene calls are TRBV4-1 and TRBJ2-2; possibly TRBD1 for D (6 bases). The CDR3 covers 15 residues. Trimming took 3 bases from V and 3 from J, leaving 11 bases between them. From germline, CDR1 is MGHRA and CDR2 YSYEKL. The CDR3 DNA reads as TGCGCCAGCAGCCACGGACAGATCCACACCGGGGAGCTGTTTTTT. Its protein product is CASSHGQIHTGELFF.

This clone showed up just a few times. The chain is built from TRBV28 and TRBJ1-2; D gene unclear. CDR3 length: 14 amino acids. Trimming removed 6 bases at V and 0 bases at J, with 11 bases between. Germline V gene data show CDR1 as MDHEN and CDR2 as SYDVKM. The CDR3 nucleotides read TGTGCCAGCAGGGAGACTGTAGCTAACTATGGCTACACCTTC. Its translation is CASRETVANYGYTF.

The chain joins TRBV28 to TRBJ2-1; 10 nucleotides match TRBD2. Germline V gene data show CDR1 as MDHEN and CDR2 as SYDVKM. The trim removed 2 bases at V and 3 bases at J, leaving 4 bases unmatched. This CDR3 has 16 amino acids. The CDR3 coding sequence is TGTGCCAGCAGTTTACATAGCGGGAGGCTCTACAATGAGCAGTTCTTC. Protein: CASSLHSGRLYNEQFF. Supplemented by reference TRBV28 and TRBJ2-1, the full variable domain reads DVKVTQSSRYLVKRTGEKVFLECVQDMDHENMFWYRQDPGLGLRLIYFSYDVKMKEKGDIPEGYSVSREKKERFSLILESASTNQTSMYLCASSLHSGRLYNEQFFGPGTRLTVL.

The rearrangement uses TRBV7-3 and TRBJ2-7; D possibly corresponds to TRBD2 (6 bases). Germline values: CDR1 SGHTA, CDR2 FQGTGA. CDR3 length: 14 amino acids. The V end was cut by 3 bases, the J end by 4 bases, with 13 bases between. CDR3 sequence: CASSLSPGRYEQYF. In nucleotides, the CDR3 is TGTGCCAGCAGCTTGAGTCCAGGGAGGTACGAGCAGTACTTC.

The V call is TRBV7-2, the J call TRBJ1-4; D remains ambiguous. CDR1 is SGHTA and CDR2 is FQGNSA in the germline V gene. Trimming shortened V by 2 bases and J by 6 bases, and 13 bases separated the two germline ends. There are 15 residues in the CDR3. The CDR3 nucleotides are TGTGCCAGCAGCTTACCCGGTGCGGGGTATGAAAAACTGTTTTTT. This translates into CASSLPGAGYEKLFF. Full variable domain (outside the CDR3, taken from reference TRBV7-2 and TRBJ1-4): GAGVSQSPSNKVTEKGKDVELRCDPISGHTALYWYRQSLGQGLEFLIYFQGNSAPDKSGLPSDRFSAERTGGSVSTLTIQRTQQEDSAVYLCASSLPGAGYEKLFFGSGTQLSVL.

V gene TRBV6-1 combines with J gene TRBJ2-7; D may be TRBD2 (6 bases). The CDR3 extends over 15 amino acids. Trimming cost V 2 bases and J 1 base, with 12 bases left between them. The germline V gene has CDR1 MNHNS and CDR2 SASEGT. The CDR3 region has the DNA TGTGCCAGCAGTGAATCGGGGGTAGGGTCCTACGAGCAGTACTTC. It specifies CASSESGVGSYEQYF.

The CDR3 sequence: CAWSVQGGTDTQYF. In DNA form, the CDR3 reads TGTGCCTGGAGTGTACAGGGGGGAACAGATACGCAGTATTTT. The chain links TRBV30 to TRBJ2-3, with 8 bases matching TRBD1. Germline V gives CDR1 GTSNPN, CDR2 SVGIG (reference sequence). The CDR3 totals 14 residues. The junction had 2 bases not matched to a gene; V was cut back by 0 bases and J by 3 bases.

This rearrangement joins TRBV2 to TRBJ2-5; TRBD2 matches 10 bases. V gave up 8 bases and J gave up 2 bases; unmatched junction bases: 11. Per the germline V gene, CDR1 is SNHLY and CDR2 is FYNNEI. The CDR3 has 16 amino acids. CDR3 nucleotides: TGTGCCAGCGCGGACGTAGCGGGGGGTGGACAAGAGACCCAGTACTTC. As protein: CASADVAGGGQETQYF.

The table lists this clone with a count of one. This chain joins TRBV18 and TRBJ1-2; a possible D gene is TRBD1 (6 bases). Deletions cut 3 bases from V and 4 bases from J, with 9 bases between. CDR1 is KGHSH and CDR2 is LQKENI in the germline V gene. This CDR3 has 13 amino acids. The CDR3 DNA reads as TGTGCCAGCTCACCGGGACAAGTCTATGGCTACACCTTC. Translating gives CASSPGQVYGYTF.

The genes are TRBV2 and TRBJ2-3; the D gene is possibly TRBD1 (6 bases). The CDR3 extends over 13 amino acids. Germline V gene lookup returns CDR1 SNHLY and CDR2 FYNNEI. The germline V and J ends were trimmed by 11 bases and 1 base, with 13 bases remaining between them. The CDR3: CAVTGLGTDTQYF. Written as DNA, the CDR3 is TGTGCCGTAACAGGGTTGGGCACAGATACGCAGTATTTT.

V and J are TRBV29-1 and TRBJ1-1, with 10 bases that match TRBD1. This CDR3 spans 17 amino acids. The junction had 16 bases not matched to a gene; V was cut back by 4 bases and J by 5 bases. Germline CDR1 reads SQVTM; CDR2 reads ANQGSEA. The CDR3 protein is CSVAVWDRGPGGTEAFF. CDR3 DNA sequence: TGCAGCGTTGCGGTCTGGGACAGGGGACCCGGAGGGACTGAAGCTTTCTTT.

As regards this clone: The junction differs from germline at one of its ends, possibly a read error. The chain combines TRBV10-1 with TRBJ2-7, with TRBD2 identical over 9 bases. The V gene's germline CDR1 is WNHNN and CDR2 SYGVQD (reference sequence). This CDR3 has 17 amino acids. CDR3 amino acids: CASRDWCGRAVAYEQYF. DNA for the CDR3: TGCGCCAGCCGTGACTGGTGCGGGAGGGCGGTGGCCTACGAGCAGTACTTC.